This T cell receptor beta chain was recorded in a study of brain T cells in children with intractable seizures. Overall study findings and caveats: Absence of clones before surgery may stem from lower sequencing depth.

Of note for this clone: What it binds is not known.

TCRdb's table, derived via immunoSEQ multiplex PCR, lists solely in-frame clones and lacks some. This sample has 340,000 or so clones, with over 85% found just once. Time point denoted: blood from clinic visit 5 months post-surgery; TSC patient then seizure free. With V trimmed by 5 bases and J by 7 bases, 10 bases remained unmatched. The CDR3 has 14 amino acids. Germline-derived CDR1 and CDR2 are SQVTM and ANQGSEA. The TCR sequence derives from a boy less than two years old with tuberous sclerosis and intractable seizures. The sample here was peripheral blood, taken roughly 5 months after surgery. This chain joins TRBV29-1 and TRBJ1-4; 7 bases line up with TRBD1. CDR3 coding DNA: TGCAGCGTTTCTCCGGGACAGCAGGGTGAAAAACTGTTTTTT. It specifies CSVSPGQQGEKLFF.